Listed below are T cell receptor beta chains from one sample, sequenced in a study of blood T cell repertoires in COVID-19. Sequenced by immunoSEQ multiplex PCR; TCRdb stores in-frame clones only, minus some. The sample has about 160,000 clones, about three quarters seen once. Sequencing was performed on peripheral blood. The receptors originated from a man in his 70s with acute or convalescent COVID-19. CDR3s include the opening cysteine and the closing phenylalanine or tryptophan. The order of the fields is J gene, V gene, D gene, CDR3 length, clone size, CDR3 protein, CDR3 DNA. D genes are given only for firm matches. Size tells how often a clone was seen (once, few, many) or the class of an expanded clone, and some rows leave it out.

J: TRBJ2-7
V: TRBV3-1/TRBV3-2
D: TRBD1
length: 15
size: NA
CDR3: CASSPGTGETYEQYF
DNA: TGTGCCAGCAGCCCAGGGACAGGGGAGACCTACGAGCAGTACTTC

J: TRBJ1-2
V: TRBV28
D: NA
length: 15
size: once
CDR3: CASTLGRGRDYGYTF
DNA: TGTGCCAGCACCCTAGGGCGGGGGCGTGACTATGGCTACACCTTC

J: TRBJ2-7
V: TRBV5-1
D: NA
length: 13
size: once
CDR3: CASSLAGFYEQYF
DNA: TGCGCCAGCAGCTTGGCAGGATTTTACGAGCAGTACTTC

J: TRBJ2-3
V: TRBV9
D: NA
length: 15
size: NA
CDR3: CASSLGTTGADTQYF
DNA: TGTGCCAGCAGCCTAGGGACCACGGGGGCAGATACGCAGTATTTT

J: TRBJ2-1
V: TRBV19
D: TRBD2
length: 17
size: many
CDR3: CASTTGTSGGPENEQFF
DNA: TGTGCCAGTACCACTGGGACTAGCGGGGGACCCGAGAATGAGCAGTTCTTC

J: TRBJ2-2
V: TRBV7-2
D: NA
length: 16
size: NA
CDR3: CASAPFTGANTGELFF
DNA: TGTGCCAGCGCCCCATTCACCGGGGCGAACACCGGGGAGCTGTTTTTT

J: TRBJ2-2
V: TRBV5-1
D: NA
length: 14
size: NA
CDR3: CASSLPPATGELFF
DNA: TGCGCCAGCAGCTTACCTCCAGCGACCGGGGAGCTGTTTTTT

J: TRBJ2-7
V: TRBV6-5
D: NA
length: 14
size: NA
CDR3: CASSPQAGSYEQYF
DNA: TGTGCCAGCAGTCCCCAGGCAGGTTCCTACGAGCAGTACTTC

J: TRBJ2-5
V: TRBV19
D: NA
length: 15
size: NA
CDR3: CASEGGAERGETQYF
DNA: TGTGCCAGCGAAGGTGGCGCGGAGAGAGGGGAGACCCAGTACTTC

J: TRBJ1-2
V: TRBV5-6
D: TRBD1
length: 14
size: NA
CDR3: CASSIQGANYGYTF
DNA: TGTGCCAGCAGCATACAGGGGGCTAACTATGGCTACACCTTC

J: TRBJ1-1
V: TRBV12-3/TRBV12-4
D: NA
length: 12
size: NA
CDR3: CASRLWGNEAFF
DNA: TGTGCCAGCAGACTCTGGGGCAACGAAGCTTTCTTT

J: TRBJ1-3
V: TRBV9
D: TRBD1
length: 17
size: NA
CDR3: CASSVVTGEISGNTIYF
DNA: TGTGCCAGCAGCGTAGTGACAGGGGAAATCTCTGGAAACACCATATATTTT

J: TRBJ1-4
V: TRBV18
D: TRBD1
length: 14
size: NA
CDR3: CASSPGTGREKLFF
DNA: TGTGCCAGCTCACCCGGGACAGGGCGTGAAAAACTGTTTTTT

J: TRBJ2-7
V: TRBV6-5
D: TRBD1
length: 15
size: once
CDR3: CASSYRRQGQYEQYF
DNA: TGTGCCAGCAGTTACAGGAGACAGGGTCAGTACGAGCAGTACTTC

J: TRBJ2-2
V: TRBV7-8
D: NA
length: 14
size: few
CDR3: CASSLAIVSGELFF
DNA: TGTGCCAGCAGCTTAGCGATAGTGTCCGGGGAGCTGTTTTTT

J: TRBJ2-7
V: TRBV3-1/TRBV3-2
D: NA
length: 18
size: NA
CDR3: CASSQDFLLRARPYEQYF
DNA: TGTGCCAGCAGCCAAGATTTCCTCTTGAGGGCGCGCCCCTACGAGCAGTACTTC

J: TRBJ1-6
V: TRBV30
D: TRBD1
length: 13
size: once
CDR3: CAWTQGARSPLHF
DNA: TGTGCCTGGACTCAGGGGGCCAGGTCACCCCTCCACTTT

J: TRBJ1-2
V: TRBV29-1
D: TRBD1
length: 13
size: NA
CDR3: CSVGAGGDYGYTF
DNA: TGCAGCGTTGGGGCAGGGGGCGACTATGGCTACACCTTC

J: TRBJ1-6
V: TRBV6-5
D: NA
length: 15
size: NA
CDR3: CASTAGRGYNSPLHF
DNA: TGTGCCAGCACAGCCGGAAGGGGTTATAATTCACCCCTCCACTTT

J: TRBJ2-7
V: TRBV7-8
D: NA
length: 15
size: NA
CDR3: CASSVRGRGIYEQYF
DNA: TGTGCCAGCAGCGTCAGGGGCCGCGGTATCTACGAGCAGTACTTC

J: TRBJ1-2
V: TRBV28
D: NA
length: 14
size: NA
CDR3: CASSLPGQYYSYTF
DNA: TGTGCCAGCAGTCTACCTGGACAGTACTATAGCTACACCTTC

J: TRBJ2-1
V: TRBV10-2
D: TRBD2
length: 14
size: NA
CDR3: CASNVAGGPSEQFF
DNA: TGCGCCAGCAACGTCGCGGGGGGGCCAAGTGAGCAGTTCTTC

J: TRBJ1-1
V: TRBV2
D: NA
length: 16
size: NA
CDR3: CASSDPSEGLNTEAFF
DNA: TGTGCCAGCAGTGACCCATCGGAGGGGTTGAACACTGAAGCTTTCTTT

J: TRBJ1-2
V: TRBV19
D: TRBD1
length: 12
size: few
CDR3: CASNDRDYGYTF
DNA: TGTGCCAGTAACGACAGGGACTATGGCTACACCTTC

J: TRBJ2-1
V: TRBV7-2
D: TRBD2
length: 16
size: NA
CDR3: CASSLDGLAGVIEQFF
DNA: TGTGCCAGCAGCTTAGACGGACTAGCGGGAGTTATTGAGCAGTTCTTC

J: TRBJ1-2
V: TRBV3-1/TRBV3-2
D: TRBD1
length: 11
size: NA
CDR3: CASSYQGEWVF
DNA: TGTGCCAGCAGCTACCAGGGGGAATGGGTCTTC

J: TRBJ2-7
V: TRBV2
D: TRBD1
length: 14
size: NA
CDR3: CASSGQGRAREQYF
DNA: TGTGCCAGCAGTGGACAGGGAAGGGCTCGCGAGCAGTACTTC

J: TRBJ2-7
V: TRBV5-4
D: TRBD2
length: 14
size: few
CDR3: CASSPTSGSYEQYF
DNA: TGTGCCAGCAGCCCGACTAGCGGGAGTTACGAGCAGTACTTC

J: TRBJ1-1
V: TRBV19
D: NA
length: 14
size: few
CDR3: CASTKRGEGTEAFF
DNA: TGTGCCAGTACCAAACGTGGGGAGGGCACTGAAGCTTTCTTT

J: TRBJ1-5
V: TRBV19
D: NA
length: 14
size: NA
CDR3: CASSISLSNQPQHF
DNA: TGTGCCAGTAGTATAAGCCTTAGCAATCAGCCCCAGCATTTT

J: TRBJ2-7
V: TRBV20-1
D: NA
length: 11
size: once
CDR3: CSLGTSYEQYF
DNA: TGCAGTCTCGGGACTTCATACGAGCAGTACTTC

J: TRBJ2-2
V: TRBV11-2
D: NA
length: 14
size: NA
CDR3: CASRLDRITGELFF
DNA: TGTGCCAGCAGACTCGACAGGATCACCGGGGAGCTGTTTTTT

J: TRBJ1-4
V: TRBV6-5
D: TRBD1
length: 14
size: NA
CDR3: CASIKGQEDEKLFF
DNA: TGTGCCAGCATCAAAGGACAGGAGGATGAAAAACTGTTTTTT

J: TRBJ2-7
V: TRBV6-5
D: NA
length: 13
size: NA
CDR3: CASSYDSSYEQYF
DNA: TGTGCCAGCAGTTACGACAGCTCCTACGAGCAGTACTTC

J: TRBJ1-2
V: TRBV28
D: TRBD1
length: 15
size: NA
CDR3: CASSSRTGGHYGYTF
DNA: TGTGCCAGCAGTTCCCGGACAGGGGGCCACTATGGCTACACCTTC

J: TRBJ2-2
V: TRBV5-4
D: TRBD1
length: 14
size: once
CDR3: CASTNRGDTGELFF
DNA: TGTGCCAGCACTAACAGGGGAGATACCGGGGAGCTGTTTTTT

J: TRBJ1-6
V: TRBV19
D: TRBD1
length: 16
size: NA
CDR3: CASSMTGGPLNSPLHF
DNA: TGTGCCAGTAGCATGACAGGGGGACCTCTGAATTCACCCCTCCACTTT

J: TRBJ2-7
V: TRBV5-8
D: NA
length: 14
size: few
CDR3: CASSLSWTRDEQYF
DNA: TGTGCCAGCAGCTTGAGTTGGACAAGAGACGAGCAGTACTTC

J: TRBJ1-4
V: TRBV6-5
D: NA
length: 14
size: few
CDR3: CASSFQGTNEKLFF
DNA: TGTGCCAGCAGTTTCCAGGGGACTAATGAAAAACTGTTTTTT

J: TRBJ1-3
V: TRBV7-2
D: NA
length: 15
size: NA
CDR3: CASGSRTVSGNTIYF
DNA: TGTGCCAGCGGATCGAGGACAGTCTCTGGAAACACCATATATTTT

J: TRBJ2-7
V: TRBV6-5
D: NA
length: 14
size: NA
CDR3: CASSYSLAPYEQYF
DNA: TGTGCCAGCAGTTACTCTCTAGCCCCCTACGAGCAGTACTTC

J: TRBJ2-1
V: TRBV19
D: NA
length: 16
size: NA
CDR3: CASRDPRTSGGNEQFF
DNA: TGTGCCAGTAGAGACCCAAGGACGTCAGGGGGGAATGAGCAGTTCTTC

J: TRBJ2-2
V: TRBV5-8
D: TRBD1
length: 17
size: few
CDR3: CASSLGWTGANTGELFF
DNA: TGTGCCAGCAGCCTAGGATGGACAGGAGCGAACACCGGGGAGCTGTTTTTT

J: TRBJ2-1
V: TRBV4-1
D: NA
length: 17
size: few
CDR3: CASSQASSRPLYNEQFF
DNA: TGCGCCAGCAGCCAAGCGTCATCTAGGCCCCTATACAATGAGCAGTTCTTC

J: TRBJ1-2
V: TRBV6-5
D: NA
length: 13
size: NA
CDR3: CASSKPHRAGYTF
DNA: TGTGCCAGCAGTAAACCCCACAGGGCCGGCTACACCTTC

J: TRBJ2-7
V: TRBV6-5
D: TRBD2
length: 15
size: NA
CDR3: CASSSGTSGGNEQYF
DNA: TGTGCCAGCAGCTCCGGGACTAGCGGGGGTAACGAGCAGTACTTC

J: TRBJ1-4
V: TRBV7-2
D: NA
length: 13
size: NA
CDR3: CATNRGLGEKLFF
DNA: TGTGCCACCAATCGAGGACTTGGGGAAAAACTGTTTTTT

J: TRBJ2-7
V: TRBV7-9
D: NA
length: 13
size: NA
CDR3: CASSFGGGYEQYF
DNA: TGTGCCAGCAGCTTCGGGGGTGGCTACGAGCAGTACTTC

J: TRBJ2-3
V: TRBV2
D: TRBD2
length: 15
size: NA
CDR3: CASSRLAGGTDTQYF
DNA: TGTGCCAGCAGTAGACTAGCGGGGGGCACAGATACGCAGTATTTT

J: TRBJ1-2
V: TRBV28
D: NA
length: 12
size: NA
CDR3: CASSFGGYGYTF
DNA: TGTGCCAGCAGTTTCGGCGGCTATGGCTACACCTTC

J: TRBJ2-1
V: TRBV3-1/TRBV3-2
D: TRBD1
length: 15
size: NA
CDR3: CASSPRDRGRNEQFF
DNA: TGTGCCAGCAGTCCTCGGGACAGGGGGCGCAATGAGCAGTTCTTC

J: TRBJ1-6
V: TRBV14
D: NA
length: 15
size: few
CDR3: CASSAQGSGNSPLHF
DNA: TGTGCCAGCAGCGCACAGGGTTCAGGAAATTCACCCCTCCACTTT

J: TRBJ2-7
V: TRBV24-1
D: NA
length: 15
size: NA
CDR3: CATSDLRAEGYEQYF
DNA: TGTGCCACCAGTGATTTGCGAGCGGAGGGGTACGAGCAGTACTTC

J: TRBJ1-2
V: TRBV11-3
D: TRBD1
length: 13
size: NA
CDR3: CASSFRQGDGYTF
DNA: TGTGCCAGCAGCTTCCGACAGGGAGATGGCTACACCTTC

J: TRBJ1-1
V: TRBV6-4
D: TRBD1
length: 14
size: few
CDR3: CASSDQGAGTEAFF
DNA: TGTGCCAGCAGTGACCAGGGGGCAGGTACTGAAGCTTTCTTT

J: TRBJ2-3
V: TRBV10-1
D: TRBD2
length: 13
size: NA
CDR3: CASSLSGGDTQYF
DNA: TGCGCCAGCAGTTTATCCGGGGGGGATACGCAGTATTTT

J: TRBJ2-7
V: TRBV19
D: TRBD1
length: 17
size: NA
CDR3: CASSITTGAKYSYEQYF
DNA: TGTGCCAGTAGTATCACAACAGGGGCGAAATACTCCTACGAGCAGTACTTC

J: TRBJ1-3
V: TRBV6-5
D: NA
length: 13
size: NA
CDR3: CASRRTGGNTIYF
DNA: TGTGCCAGCAGGAGGACTGGTGGAAACACCATATATTTT